The 25 T cell receptor beta chains listed next were all sequenced from one sample in a study of early T cells in non-severe SARS-CoV-2 infection. One entry per CDR3 protein, called by TCRdb with MiXCR from the 5' RACE reads. The profile shows some 46,000 distinct CDR3 sequences, almost 9.5% of them singletons. The sequencing input was whole blood. The receptors were gathered from an adult who was a healthcare worker with PCR-confirmed SARS-CoV-2 infection or an uninfected control (not recorded which).

The chain links TRBV7-2 to TRBJ2-7; D perhaps matches TRBD2 (6 bases). The CDR3 length is 15 residues. The ends were cut back, 0 bases at V and 5 bases at J, with 14 bases in the middle. Germline CDR1 is SGHTA and CDR2 is FQGNSA. The CDR3 protein is CASSLALGGGNEQYF. CDR3 bases: TGTGCCAGCAGCTTAGCGCTGGGAGGAGGGAACGAGCAGTACTTC.

This clonotype showed up just a few times. The gene calls are TRBV7-7 and TRBJ2-5; 8 nucleotides align to TRBD1. The CDR3 is 14 residues long. V shed 5 bases, J shed 1 base, and the junction held 3 bases outside the gene matches. CDR1 and CDR2 (germline): SSHAT, FNYEAQ (reference sequence). The CDR3 is CASSTGGPQETQYF. The CDR3 nucleotides read TGTGCCAGCAGCACAGGGGGGCCCCAAGAGACCCAGTACTTC.

On this clonotype: This may arise from a read error, as a much more abundant clone is one base away. The CDR3 end shows no conserved phenylalanine or tryptophan, and so a read error is likely. This chain connects TRBV7-7 to TRBJ2-1; 15 bases fit TRBD2. The CDR3 covers 15 residues. V dropped 4 bases and J dropped 7; count of bases not matched to a gene: 2. Germline CDR1 reads SSHAT; CDR2 reads FNYEAQ (reference sequence). CDR3 bases: TGTGCCAGCAGCTCCGGGACTAGCGGGAGGAATGAGCAGTTCTAC. It yields the protein CASSSGTSGRNEQFY.

This clonotype was observed at least ten times. V gene TRBV4-2 combines with J gene TRBJ1-5; D call uncertain. V lost 1 base, J lost 5 bases, and 15 bases lay in between. Germline V gene lookup returns CDR1 LGHNA and CDR2 YNFKEQ. The CDR3 is 16 amino acids. The chain's CDR3 is CASSQVGESGYQPQHF. CDR3 bases: TGTGCCAGCAGCCAAGTTGGCGAAAGTGGGTATCAGCCCCAGCATTTT.

V usage is TRBV28 and J usage is TRBJ2-1; a weak D match, TRBD1 (5 bases). V was cut by 6 bases and J by 8 bases, with 14 bases left in between. This CDR3 region has 13 residues. CDR1 is MDHEN and CDR2 is SYDVKM in the germline V gene. Here the CDR3 DNA reads TGTGCCAGCAGCAGGGCGGTCGGGCATGAGCAGTTCTTC. Translation gives CASSRAVGHEQFF. The whole variable domain, remainder taken from reference TRBV28 and TRBJ2-1, is DVKVTQSSRYLVKRTGEKVFLECVQDMDHENMFWYRQDPGLGLRLIYFSYDVKMKEKGDIPEGYSVSREKKERFSLILESASTNQTSMYLCASSRAVGHEQFFGPGTRLTVL.

The gene calls are TRBV20-1 and TRBJ2-3; 10 bases map to TRBD2. The germline gives CDR1 DFQATT, CDR2 SNEGSKA (reference sequence). The J segment lost 3 bases and the V segment lost 3 bases, leaving 6 bases of the junction unmatched. This CDR3 is 15 amino acids long. For the CDR3, the DNA is TGCAGTGCTAGGCTGCTAGCGGGAGCTACAGATACGCAGTATTTT. This translates into CSARLLAGATDTQYF.

This clonotype was observed a few times. V gene TRBV7-9 combines with J gene TRBJ2-1; D unresolved. With 1 base removed from V and 9 bases from J, the gap between germline ends came to 10 bases. The CDR3 spans 13 residues. Germline CDR1 and CDR2: SEHNR and FQNEAQ (reference sequence). The CDR3 sequence: CASSLEIRFEQFF. The CDR3 DNA sequence: TGTGCCAGCAGCTTAGAGATAAGGTTTGAGCAGTTCTTC.

This clonotype was seen at least ten times. The CDR3 nucleotides are TGTGCCAGCAGCTTGTCACGGACCGAAGCTTTCTTT. It is translated as CASSLSRTEAFF. The chain joins TRBV7-2 to TRBJ1-1; D remains ambiguous. The germline CDR1 and CDR2 sequences are SGHTA and FQGNSA. V was cut by 3 bases and J by 8 bases, with 10 bases left in between. The CDR3 runs to 12 residues.

This clonotype was counted ten times or more. CDR3: CASSSLSGSQYEQYF. The CDR3 bases are TGTGCCAGCAGTTCCCTGAGCGGGAGTCAGTACGAGCAGTACTTC. The chain is built from TRBV28 and TRBJ2-7, with TRBD2 matching 8 bases. The germline CDR1 and CDR2 sequences are MDHEN and SYDVKM. V gave up 4 bases and J gave up 4 bases; unmatched junction bases: 9. CDR3 length: 15 residues. The whole variable domain, filled in from reference TRBV28 and TRBJ2-7, reads DVKVTQSSRYLVKRTGEKVFLECVQDMDHENMFWYRQDPGLGLRLIYFSYDVKMKEKGDIPEGYSVSREKKERFSLILESASTNQTSMYLCASSSLSGSQYEQYFGPGTRLTVT.

The chain links TRBV19 to TRBJ2-1; D not resolved. The germline V gene has CDR1 LNHDA and CDR2 SQIVND (reference sequence). V was clipped by 7 bases and J by 7 bases, with 14 bases between them. CDR3 length equals 13 residues. Here the CDR3 DNA reads TGTGCCAGTATCAGCCTCGCTGGGAATGAGCAGTTCTTC. Protein: CASISLAGNEQFF.

This clonotype has a count of ten or more. The chain combines TRBV6-6 with TRBJ2-5; D is uncertain. With 7 bases removed from V and 2 bases from J, the gap between germline ends came to 8 bases. The CDR3 is 12 residues long. The germline gives CDR1 MNHNY, CDR2 SVGAGI (reference sequence). The CDR3 reads CASTWSQETQYF. The CDR3 coding sequence is TGTGCCAGCACATGGAGTCAAGAGACCCAGTACTTC.

Many counts were recorded for this clonotype. This rearrangement joins TRBV12-3 or TRBV12-4 to TRBJ2-4, with 7 bases matching TRBD1. V dropped 7 bases and J dropped 3; count of bases not matched to a gene: 6. The CDR3 consists of 14 residues. The CDR3 DNA reads TGTGCCAGCACCCCAGGGGGTGTCAAAAACATTCAGTACTTC. This translates into CASTPGGVKNIQYF.

This chain joins TRBV27 and TRBJ1-1, with a possible D match to TRBD1 (5 bases). The CDR3 has 13 residues. Germline V gene sequence: CDR1 MNHEY, CDR2 SMNVEV (reference sequence). V lost 4 bases and J 6 bases, leaving 12 bases between the germline ends. CDR3 DNA sequence: TGTGCCAGCAGTTCGGGCAGGGCCCCTGAAGCTTTCTTT. Protein sequence: CASSSGRAPEAFF.

This clonotype was seen repeatedly, ten times or more. This chain joins TRBV6-2 or TRBV6-3 and TRBJ2-7; 8 bases line up with TRBD2. Germline V CDR1 and CDR2: MNHEY, SVGEGT. The J segment lost 2 bases and the V segment lost 2 bases, leaving 8 bases of the junction unmatched. CDR3 length equals 16 residues. The CDR3 DNA reads as TGTGCCAGCAGTTACGTGCGCGGGAGGAGGCCCTACGAGCAGTACTTC. Its protein product is CASSYVRGRRPYEQYF.

In this sample, this clonotype turned up many times. This chain uses TRBV20-1 with TRBJ2-5, with 8 bases identical to TRBD2. V shed 1 base and J 6 bases; nucleotides not matched to a gene: 7. Germline-derived CDR1 and CDR2 are DFQATT and SNEGSKA (reference sequence). The CDR3 runs to 14 residues. The CDR3 nucleotides are TGCAGTGCTAGAGCGGGGGGGGCGCGGCAGACCCAGTACTTC. This translates into CSARAGGARQTQYF.

Ten or more counts support this clonotype. The chain combines TRBV6-6 with TRBJ1-1; D call uncertain. This CDR3 comprises 15 residues. The V end was cut by 0 bases, the J end by 6 bases, with 14 bases between. Per the germline V gene, CDR1 is MNHNY and CDR2 is SVGAGI (reference sequence). The DNA of the CDR3 is TGTGCCAGCAGTTACTCGCGCGGGTGGGTGCCTGAAGCTTTCTTT. Its translation is CASSYSRGWVPEAFF.

This clonotype has a handful of counts. This may be a read error, as it is one base from a much larger clone. In nucleotides, the CDR3 is TGCGCCAGCAGCCAGGGTTTACACTCTGAAAACACCATATATTTT. Amino acids: CASSQGLHSENTIYF. The gene calls are TRBV4-3 and TRBJ1-3, with D hard to call. Germline lookup yields CDR1 LGHNA and CDR2 YSLEER. This CDR3 has 15 amino acids.

A few counts support this clonotype. The chain recombines TRBV7-2 with TRBJ2-3; no firm D call. The CDR3 extends over 14 amino acids. Germline V gene data show CDR1 as SGHTA and CDR2 as FQGNSA. V dropped 1 base and J dropped 6 bases, with 11 bases sitting between them. CDR3 sequence: CASSLGPSWDTQYF. In DNA, the CDR3 is TGTGCCAGCAGCTTAGGCCCAAGTTGGGATACGCAGTATTTT.

In its sample, this clonotype was seen a few times. The rearrangement links TRBV6-1 to TRBJ2-1; D ambiguous. V was shortened by 7 bases and J by 0 bases, with 10 bases between the two germline ends. CDR3 length equals 14 residues. The germline gives CDR1 MNHNS, CDR2 SASEGT. This chain's CDR3 is CASTAASSYNEQFF. Here the CDR3 DNA reads TGTGCCAGCACCGCAGCGAGCTCCTACAATGAGCAGTTCTTC.

This clonotype has at least ten counts. The chain combines TRBV10-2 with TRBJ1-2; D is undetermined. Deletions cut 0 bases from V and 3 bases from J, with 14 bases between. The germline gives CDR1 WSHSY, CDR2 SAAADI. This CDR3 has 16 amino acids. CDR3: CASSESRSGVDYGYTF. CDR3 bases: TGCGCCAGCAGTGAGTCGAGGTCCGGGGTGGACTATGGCTACACCTTC.

This clonotype has ten or more counts. V and J are TRBV24-1 and TRBJ2-1; the D is unclear. Germline CDR1 KGHDR, CDR2 SFDVKD. The CDR3 covers 17 residues. Trimming shortened V by 3 bases and J by 2 bases, and 16 bases separated the two germline ends. The chain's CDR3 is CATSDTTRRTAYNEQFF. In nucleotides, the CDR3 is TGTGCCACCAGTGATACTACGAGGAGAACCGCCTACAATGAGCAGTTCTTC.

A few counts support this clonotype. V is TRBV19 and J is TRBJ2-5; 7 bases map to TRBD1. Trimming removed 6 bases from V and 1 base from J; junction bases left unmatched: 2. This CDR3 contains 13 residues. The germline V gene encodes CDR1 LNHDA and CDR2 SQIVND (reference sequence). The CDR3 protein is CASSRDSQETQYF. CDR3 DNA: TGTGCCAGTAGCCGGGACAGCCAAGAGACCCAGTACTTC.

The sample holds a few counts of this clonotype. The gene calls are TRBV20-1 and TRBJ1-1, with 10 bases identical to TRBD1. The junction had 5 bases not matched to a gene; V was cut back by 5 bases and J by 5 bases. The CDR3 spans 13 residues. Germline V gene lookup returns CDR1 DFQATT and CDR2 SNEGSKA (reference sequence). The CDR3 here is CSAPRDRGTEAFF. The CDR3 nucleotides are TGCAGTGCTCCCCGGGACAGGGGAACTGAAGCTTTCTTT.

Ten or more counts support this clonotype. V and J are TRBV20-1 and TRBJ2-3; 8 nucleotides line up with TRBD2. Germline V gene lookup returns CDR1 DFQATT and CDR2 SNEGSKA (reference sequence). V gave up 5 bases and J gave up 5 bases; unmatched junction bases: 12. The CDR3 has 15 amino acids. CDR3 nucleotide sequence: TGCAGTGCTGGCAAGCCGGGAGGGGTAATAGATACGCAGTATTTT. It codes for CSAGKPGGVIDTQYF.

The rearrangement links TRBV28 to TRBJ1-2, with D hard to call. The CDR3 has 14 amino acids. Trimming cost V 6 bases and J 0 bases, with 11 bases left between them. In germline, CDR1 is MDHEN, CDR2 SYDVKM. CDR3 sequence reads: CASRSLVSNYGYTF. CDR3 DNA sequence: TGTGCCAGCAGGTCCCTTGTTTCTAACTATGGCTACACCTTC.